The entry below describes one TCR beta chain. Its antigen is currently unknown. Data came from immunoSEQ multiplex PCR; TCRdb stores just in-frame clones and leaves some out. The sample lists approximately 150,000 clones, approximately 90% occurring once. This record comes from a study of radiation and T cells in renal cell carcinoma. Time point of the sample: baseline pretreatment blood. Sample treatment: 15 Gy SBRT to primary tumor, nephrectomy 4 weeks later. After SBRT, blood was collected at 2 and 4 weeks, plus baseline. Study outcomes and limitations: In blood, top tumor clones expanded by 2 weeks, shrinking by 4.

Looked up from germline, CDR1 is LNHDA and CDR2 is SQIVND (reference sequence). This CDR3 has 14 amino acids. Trimming removed 4 bases at V and 0 bases at J, with 4 bases between. The receptor was isolated from a woman aged 70-85 years with renal cell carcinoma. This sequence joins TRBV19 and TRBJ1-6; D is unresolved. The sequenced sample was blood, obtained from a patient whose treatment included radiotherapy and nephrectomy. The CDR3 protein is CASSSGSYNSPLHF. In DNA form, the CDR3 reads TGTGCCAGTAGTAGTGGCTCCTATAATTCACCCCTCCACTTT.